The clone carrying this T cell receptor (beta chain) was detected a few times. Time point denoted: patch test 1, 2 weeks after DPC sensitization. As to treatment: therapeutic diphenylcyclopropenone sensitization with weekly scalp DPC. This entry belongs to a study of human T cells and chemical hapten exposure. TCRdb called the RACE reads again in MiXCR, with one record for every CDR3 protein. The sample lists 150,000 to 200,000 distinct CDR3 sequences, around 20% occurring once. This CDR3 has 12 residues. V lost 3 bases and J lost 3, with 5 bases in between. Germline lookup yields CDR1 SQVTM and CDR2 ANQGSEA.

This receptor was identified in a woman aged 50 to 60 with alopecia areata. Some clones in this sample may be carry-over from other donors' samples. V is TRBV29-1 and J is TRBJ2-2; no clear D. This sample comprised whole blood, obtained in connection with sensitization to the hapten diphenylcyclopropenone (DPC). CDR3 bases: TGCAGCGTTGACACAGACACCGGGGAGCTGTTTTTT. Encoded protein: CSVDTDTGELFF.